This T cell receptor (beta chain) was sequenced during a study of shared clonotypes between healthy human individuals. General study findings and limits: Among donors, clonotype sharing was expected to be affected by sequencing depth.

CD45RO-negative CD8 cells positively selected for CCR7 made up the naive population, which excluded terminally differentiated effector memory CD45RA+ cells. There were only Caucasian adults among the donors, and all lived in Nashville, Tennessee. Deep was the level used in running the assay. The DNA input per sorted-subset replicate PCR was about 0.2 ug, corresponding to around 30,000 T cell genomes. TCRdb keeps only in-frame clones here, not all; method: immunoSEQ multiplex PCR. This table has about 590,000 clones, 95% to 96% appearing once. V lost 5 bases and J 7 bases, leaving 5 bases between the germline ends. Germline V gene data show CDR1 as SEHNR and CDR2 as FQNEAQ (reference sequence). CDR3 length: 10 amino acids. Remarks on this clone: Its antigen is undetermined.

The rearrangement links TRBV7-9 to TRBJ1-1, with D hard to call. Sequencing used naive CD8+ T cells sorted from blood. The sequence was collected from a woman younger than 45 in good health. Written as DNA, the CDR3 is TGTGCCAGCAGCATGGGTGAAGCTTTCTTT. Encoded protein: CASSMGEAFF.